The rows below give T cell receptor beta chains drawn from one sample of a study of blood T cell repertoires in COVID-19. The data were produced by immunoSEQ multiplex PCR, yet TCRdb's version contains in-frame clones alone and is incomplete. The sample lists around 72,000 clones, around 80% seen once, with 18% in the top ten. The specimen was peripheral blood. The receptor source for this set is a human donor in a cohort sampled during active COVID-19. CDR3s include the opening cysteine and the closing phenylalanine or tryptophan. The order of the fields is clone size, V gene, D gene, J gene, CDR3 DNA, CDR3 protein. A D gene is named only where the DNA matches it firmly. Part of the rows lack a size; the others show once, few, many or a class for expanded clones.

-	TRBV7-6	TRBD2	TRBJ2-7	TGTGCCAGCAGCACAGGGAGGGGTAGCGGGGGAGCCTACGAGCAGTACTTC	CASSTGRGSGGAYEQYF
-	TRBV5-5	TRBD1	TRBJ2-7	TGTGCCAGCAGCGGGGACAGTGGTCTTGTGCAGTACTTC	CASSGDSGLVQYF
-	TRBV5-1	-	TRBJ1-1	TGCGCCAGCAGTGTCCAGGGTGGGATGAACACTGAAGCTTTCTTT	CASSVQGGMNTEAFF
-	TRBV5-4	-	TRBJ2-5	TGTGCCAGCAGTTTAGTTGGTGAGACCCAGTACTTC	CASSLVGETQYF
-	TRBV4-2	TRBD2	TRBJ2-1	TGTGCCAGCAGCCAGACGGGACTAGCGGGGGGGAATGAGCAGTTCTTC	CASSQTGLAGGNEQFF
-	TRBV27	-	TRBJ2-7	TGTGCCAGCAGTTTACGGGACACCTACGAGCAGTACTTC	CASSLRDTYEQYF
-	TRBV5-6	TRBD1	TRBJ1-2	TGTGCCAGCGGCGACAGGGGAACATATGGCTACACCTTC	CASGDRGTYGYTF
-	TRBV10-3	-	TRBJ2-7	TGTGCCATCAGCGAAACATCAAGGGGAGGCTACGAGCAGTACTTC	CAISETSRGGYEQYF
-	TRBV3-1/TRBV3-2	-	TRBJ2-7	TGTGCCAGCAGCCAGCAGGCATACGTCTCCTTC	CASSQQAYVSF
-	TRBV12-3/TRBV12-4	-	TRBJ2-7	TGTGCCAGCAGACGCAGGGCTACCTACGAGCAGTACTTC	CASRRRATYEQYF
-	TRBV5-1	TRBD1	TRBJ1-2	TGCGCCAGCAGCCAGGACAGGGGGAACGATGGCTACACCTTC	CASSQDRGNDGYTF
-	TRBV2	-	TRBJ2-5	TGTGCCAGCGGAGCGGAGATTGGGACCCAGTACTTC	CASGAEIGTQYF
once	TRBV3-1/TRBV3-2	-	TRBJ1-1	TGTGCCAGCAGCCAAGACGTAAGCGGGGTACGGGCTTTCTTT	CASSQDVSGVRAFF
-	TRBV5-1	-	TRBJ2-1	TGCGCCAGCAGTCTCGGGGAGAGGGTCAATGAGCAGTTCTTC	CASSLGERVNEQFF
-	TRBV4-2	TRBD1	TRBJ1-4	TGTGCCAGCAGCCAGGAGCCGGGACAGATTAATGAAAAACTGTTTTTT	CASSQEPGQINEKLFF
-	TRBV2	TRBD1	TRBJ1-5	TGTGCCAGCCGGGACAGCCGAGACATGGCCCCCCAGCATTTT	CASRDSRDMAPQHF
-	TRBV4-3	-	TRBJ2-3	TGCGCCAGCAGCCCCCAGACAGCAAACCCCACAGATACGCAGTATTTT	CASSPQTANPTDTQYF
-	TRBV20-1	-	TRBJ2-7	TGCAGTGCTAGTCGGGGGGCCCTGTACGGGGAGCAGTACTTC	CSASRGALYGEQYF
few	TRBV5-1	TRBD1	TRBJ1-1	TGCGCCAGCAGCTTCGGACAGGGAGGGACTGAAGCTTTCTTT	CASSFGQGGTEAFF
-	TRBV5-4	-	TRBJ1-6	TGTGCCAGCAGCCCTGGACAGTTTAATTCACCCCTCCACTTT	CASSPGQFNSPLHF
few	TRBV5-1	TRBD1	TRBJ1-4	TGCGCCAGCAGCTTGGGGACAGGAGGTAATGAAAAACTGTTTTTT	CASSLGTGGNEKLFF
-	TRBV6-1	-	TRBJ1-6	TGTGCCAGCAGTGAATATAACACTAATTCACCCCTCCACTTT	CASSEYNTNSPLHF
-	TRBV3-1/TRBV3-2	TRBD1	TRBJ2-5	TGTGCCAGCAGTCTCACAGGGGGGGAGACCCAGTACTTC	CASSLTGGETQYF
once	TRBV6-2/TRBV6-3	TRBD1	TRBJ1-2	TGTGCCAGCAGTTATTCGGGGACAGGCCTCTATGGCTACACCTTC	CASSYSGTGLYGYTF
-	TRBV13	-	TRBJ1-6	TGTGCCAGCAGCTTAGGAAGCAATTCACCCCTCCACTTT	CASSLGSNSPLHF
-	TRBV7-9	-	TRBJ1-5	TGTGCCAGCAGCTTGGCAGGATCGAATCAGCCCCAGCATTTT	CASSLAGSNQPQHF
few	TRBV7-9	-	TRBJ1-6	TGTGCCAGCAGTCTTGGCGGGGATCCCAATTCACCCCTCCACTTT	CASSLGGDPNSPLHF
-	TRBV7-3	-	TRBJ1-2	TGTGCCAGCGCCCCCGACAGTGGAATATATGGCTACACCTTC	CASAPDSGIYGYTF
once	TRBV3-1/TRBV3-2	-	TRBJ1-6	TGTGCCAGCAGCCAAGAATGGGAGAATAATTCACCCCTCCACTTT	CASSQEWENNSPLHF
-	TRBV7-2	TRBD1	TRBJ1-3	TGTGCCAGCAGCTATGGACAGGGGAAAGGAAACACCATATATTTT	CASSYGQGKGNTIYF
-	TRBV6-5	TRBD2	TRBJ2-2	TGTGCCAGCACCTCCCGCGGGGGGCGAACCGGGGAGCTGTTTTTT	CASTSRGGRTGELFF
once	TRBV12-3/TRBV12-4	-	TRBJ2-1	TGTGCCAGCATTTACTTTGGTGAGCAGTTCTTC	CASIYFGEQFF
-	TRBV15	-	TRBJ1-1	TGTGCCACCAGCCGAGAAGGCGGCAGCTTGAACACTGAAGCTTTCTTT	CATSREGGSLNTEAFF
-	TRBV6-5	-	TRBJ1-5	TGTGCCAGCGGGGGGATATTGGATCAGCCCCAGCATTTT	CASGGILDQPQHF
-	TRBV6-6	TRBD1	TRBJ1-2	TGTGCCAGCAGTCCCGGACAGGTTTTAGACTATGGCTACACCTTC	CASSPGQVLDYGYTF
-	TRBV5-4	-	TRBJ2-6	TGTGCCAGCAGCTTGTTGAGTTCTGGGGCCAACGTCCTGACTTTC	CASSLLSSGANVLTF
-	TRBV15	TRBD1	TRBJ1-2	TGTGCCACCAGCAGAGACAACAGGGGCAGCGTAGGCTACACCTTC	CATSRDNRGSVGYTF
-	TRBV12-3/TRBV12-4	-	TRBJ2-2	TGTGCCAGCAGGGGACACTACACCGGGGAGCTGTTTTTT	CASRGHYTGELFF
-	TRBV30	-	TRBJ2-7	TGTGCCTGGTTAGGTAGCGACGCCTACGAGCAGTACTTC	CAWLGSDAYEQYF
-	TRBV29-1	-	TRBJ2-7	TGCAGCGTTGGAGGTGGCAGAGGCCTCGAGCAGTACTTC	CSVGGGRGLEQYF
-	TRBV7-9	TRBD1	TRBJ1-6	TGTGCCAGCAGCCTAGGGGACAGGGATAATTCACCCCTCCACTTT	CASSLGDRDNSPLHF
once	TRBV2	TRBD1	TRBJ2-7	TGTGCCAGCAGCAGGGGACAGCCACCCTACGAGCAGTACTTC	CASSRGQPPYEQYF
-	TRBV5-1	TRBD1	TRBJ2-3	TGCGCCAGCAGCTCCCCAGGACAGGTTCTCACAGATACGCAGTATTTT	CASSSPGQVLTDTQYF
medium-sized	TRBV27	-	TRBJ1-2	TGTGCCAGCAGTTTCGCCGGCACAGGCCCTCTCGGGTACAACTATGGCTACACCTTC	CASSFAGTGPLGYNYGYTF
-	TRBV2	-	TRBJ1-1	TGTGCCAGCAGCAGGGAAACCGACACTGAAGCTTTCTTT	CASSRETDTEAFF
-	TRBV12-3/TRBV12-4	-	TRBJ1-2	TGTGCCAGCAGTGCTACGACGGGGTATGGCTACACCTTC	CASSATTGYGYTF
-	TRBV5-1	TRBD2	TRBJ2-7	TGCGCCAGCAGCCCTACTAGCGGGGGGCTCTACGAGCAGTACTTC	CASSPTSGGLYEQYF
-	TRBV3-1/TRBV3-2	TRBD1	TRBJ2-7	TGTGCCAGCAGCCAGGGACAGGGGGGGTCCTACGAGCAGTACTTC	CASSQGQGGSYEQYF
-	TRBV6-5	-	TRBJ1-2	TGTGCCAGCAGTCAACTAGGACGGACTGGATATGGCTACACCTTC	CASSQLGRTGYGYTF
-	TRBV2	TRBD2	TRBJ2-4	TGTGCCATGGGGGAGACTAGCGCCAAGTACTTC	CAMGETSAKYF
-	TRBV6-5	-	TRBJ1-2	TGTGCCAGCAGTTACAACACAGGGAACTATGGCTACACCTTC	CASSYNTGNYGYTF
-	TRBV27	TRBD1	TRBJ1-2	TGTGCCAGCTTTTCCACAGGGGGCTTCAGTGGCTACACCTTC	CASFSTGGFSGYTF
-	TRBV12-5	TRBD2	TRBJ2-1	TGTGCTAGTGGTTTGGTACGCGGGGGGCAGGGTCAGTTCTTC	CASGLVRGGQGQFF
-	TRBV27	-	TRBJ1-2	TGTGCCAGCAGTTTCGGGGAAAAGGATGGCTACACCTTC	CASSFGEKDGYTF
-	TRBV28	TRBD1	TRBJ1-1	TGTGCCAGTTACACAGGGGTGCGGACTGAAGCTTTCTTT	CASYTGVRTEAFF
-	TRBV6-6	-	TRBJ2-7	TGTGCCAGCAGCCCCTACTACGAGCAGTACTTC	CASSPYYEQYF
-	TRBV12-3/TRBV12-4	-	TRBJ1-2	TGTGCCAGCAGTTTTGGAGGGGCCTATGGCTACACCTTC	CASSFGGAYGYTF
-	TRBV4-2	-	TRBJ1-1	TGTGCCAGCAGCCAAGATCGAGGGTCGGGCACTGAAGCTTTCTTT	CASSQDRGSGTEAFF
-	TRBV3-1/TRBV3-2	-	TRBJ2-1	TGTGCCAGCAGCGGGACAACGGGGCAGGGAAGGGTTGGGTTCAATGAGCAGTTCTTC	CASSGTTGQGRVGFNEQFF